This T cell receptor beta chain stems from a study of blood T cells in healthy people across ages. Study-wide results and caveats: Age advanced and TCR beta diversity per million T cells fell, roughly linearly.

This clonotype was seen more than once but under ten times. Its specificity is not known. Then a second PCR, running about 7 to 11 cycles, was carried out with a sample-barcoded 5' primer and a J-beta primer mix. MiXCR, applied by TCRdb to the 5' RACE reads, yields one record per CDR3 protein. The sample consists of about 580,000 distinct CDR3 sequences, around 50% of them appearing once. V was shortened by 4 bases and J by 12 bases, with 15 bases between the two germline ends. CDR1 SEHNR and CDR2 FQNEAQ come from the germline V gene (reference sequence). The CDR3 length is 12 residues. Sequencing input: blood. The sequence came from an elderly man in good health. The chain uses TRBV7-9 and TRBJ2-5; tentatively, D is TRBD1 (5 bases). The CDR3 is CASSSQDSYEYF. As DNA, the CDR3 is TGTGCCAGCAGCTCACAAGACAGTTACGAGTACTTC.